The 15 T cell receptor beta chains in this list originate from one sample, sequenced in a study of blood T cell repertoires in COVID-19. Assay: immunoSEQ multiplex PCR; the TCRdb copy retains only in-frame clones and omits some. Among around 220,000 clones listed, around 90% were seen once. The sample taken for sequencing was PBMCs or T cells enriched from blood (not recorded which). Source of these receptors: a woman between 18 and 29 years old who had recovered from COVID-19.

The V and J genes are TRBV5-1 and TRBJ2-7; the D is unclear. V was shortened by 3 bases and J by 1 base, with 14 bases between the two germline ends. The CDR3 loop spans 15 amino acids. CDR1 is SGHRS, CDR2 YFSETQ, per germline. The CDR3 loop is CASSSSATSSYEQYF. The DNA for the CDR3 is TGCGCCAGCAGCTCGTCCGCTACCTCGTCCTACGAGCAGTACTTC. Complete variable domain (other parts from reference TRBV5-1 and TRBJ2-7): KAGVTQTPRYLIKTRGQQVTLSCSPISGHRSVSWYQQTPGQGLQFLFEYFSETQRNKGNFPGRFSGRQFSNSRSEMNVSTLELGDSALYLCASSSSATSSYEQYFGPGTRLTVT.

J is TRBJ2-7 and V is TRBV28, with a tentative D call TRBD2 (5 bases). The V gene lost 5 bases and the J gene lost 4 bases, with 18 bases spanning the gap. This CDR3 contains 15 residues. CDR1 is MDHEN and CDR2 is SYDVKM in the germline V gene. CDR3 residues: CASSPSADPIYEQYF. The CDR3 DNA is TGTGCCAGCAGTCCATCAGCGGACCCTATTTACGAGCAGTACTTC.

The chain uses TRBV5-1 and TRBJ1-2; perhaps TRBD1 as D (5 bases). CDR3 length: 12 amino acids. CDR1 and CDR2 (germline): SGHRS, YFSETQ. V was shortened by 4 bases and J by 5 bases, with 9 bases between the two germline ends. CDR3 coding DNA: TGCGCCAGCAGCCAGGGCCTATATGGCTACACCTTC. Translation gives CASSQGLYGYTF.

The CDR3 DNA is TGTGCCAGTAGTATTAGGGACAGGGAGAATGAAAAACTGTTTTTT. Protein: CASSIRDRENEKLFF. The rearrangement joins TRBV19 to TRBJ1-4; 9 nucleotides match TRBD1. V lost 3 bases, J lost 5 bases, and 4 bases stayed unmatched. Looked up from germline, CDR1 is LNHDA and CDR2 is SQIVND (reference sequence). This CDR3 has 15 amino acids.

The chain joins TRBV12-3 or TRBV12-4 to TRBJ1-1; 8 bases align to TRBD1. The CDR3 has 12 residues. V lost 5 bases, J lost 11 bases, and 7 bases stayed unmatched. The CDR3 region has the DNA TGTGCCAGCAGTCGGACAGGGATAAACGCTTTCTTT. It codes for CASSRTGINAFF.

The chain joins TRBV5-1 to TRBJ1-1; TRBD1 aligns across 7 bases. This CDR3 comprises 16 residues. Germline values: CDR1 SGHRS, CDR2 YFSETQ. The junction had 13 bases not matched to a gene; V was cut back by 4 bases and J by 4 bases. CDR3 in DNA: TGCGCCAGCAGCATCGGAATGGGCCAGGGGGTCACTGAAGCTTTCTTT. Its translation: CASSIGMGQGVTEAFF.

This clone was detected only a few times. The genes are TRBV27 and TRBJ2-3; the D is unclear. The CDR3 runs to 15 residues. Trimming shortened V by 5 bases and J by 1 base, and 13 bases separated the two germline ends. Germline V gene data show CDR1 as MNHEY and CDR2 as SMNVEV (reference sequence). CDR3 DNA sequence: TGTGCCAGCAGTCCGCTGGCTAGACGCACAGATACGCAGTATTTT. Translated: CASSPLARRTDTQYF.

This clone was detected once. The chain couples TRBV7-8 to TRBJ1-2; 7 bases line up with TRBD1. Trimming at V came to 4 bases and at J to 8 bases, leaving 10 bases not matched to a gene. Per germline, CDR1 SGHVS and CDR2 FQNEAQ. The CDR3 is 14 amino acids. The chain's CDR3 is CASSSLPMDRGYTF. CDR3 DNA sequence: TGTGCCAGCAGCTCCCTCCCTATGGACAGGGGCTACACCTTC.

The rearrangement uses TRBV27 and TRBJ1-5; D remains ambiguous. CDR1 MNHEY and CDR2 SMNVEV come from the germline V gene (reference sequence). CDR3 length: 18 residues. Trimming took off 5 bases at V and 0 bases at J, with 20 bases between the two ends. The CDR3 here is CASSRTALTVNSNQPQHF. CDR3 DNA: TGTGCCAGCAGTCGGACTGCCCTGACTGTTAATAGCAATCAGCCCCAGCATTTT.

The chain couples TRBV29-1 to TRBJ1-1; D is uncertain. The CDR3 consists of 9 residues. Trimming cost V 3 bases and J 11 bases, with 7 bases left between them. CDR1 is SQVTM and CDR2 is ANQGSEA in the germline V gene. CDR3 loop: CSVDFGAFF. The CDR3 bases are TGCAGCGTTGATTTCGGTGCTTTCTTT.

V usage is TRBV9 and J usage is TRBJ2-1; the match to TRBD2 covers 7 bases. The trim removed 0 bases at V and 3 bases at J, leaving 9 bases unmatched. Germline V gene sequence: CDR1 SGDLS, CDR2 YYNGEE. There are 17 residues in the CDR3. DNA of the CDR3: TGTGCCAGCAGCGTAGGTGGGGAGGGGTTGAACTACAATGAGCAGTTCTTC. Amino acids: CASSVGGEGLNYNEQFF.

This sequence joins TRBV7-9 and TRBJ1-2; the match to TRBD1 covers 7 bases. CDR1 and CDR2 from the germline V gene are SEHNR and FQNEAQ (reference sequence). Losses at the gene ends were 4 bases for V and 6 bases for J; bases not matched to a gene: 8. The CDR3 loop spans 14 amino acids. The CDR3 sequence: CASSSRQGLDGYTF. CDR3 nucleotide sequence: TGTGCCAGCAGCTCCCGACAGGGACTTGATGGCTACACCTTC.

The table lists this clone with a few counts. The V call is TRBV4-3, the J call TRBJ1-2, with TRBD1 as a possible D gene (6 bases). CDR3 length: 16 residues. Germline CDR1 LGHNA, CDR2 YSLEER. Deletions cut 0 bases from V and 4 bases from J, with 15 bases between. CDR3 nucleotide sequence: TGCGCCAGCAGCCAAGACTGGCGGACAGACGCCTATGGCTACACCTTC. This gives the protein CASSQDWRTDAYGYTF.

This chain uses TRBV13 with TRBJ1-1; the match to TRBD1 covers 8 bases. The germline gives CDR1 PRHDT, CDR2 FYEKMQ (reference sequence). The trim removed 1 base at V and 1 base at J, leaving 2 bases unmatched. This CDR3 comprises 15 residues. CDR3 DNA sequence: TGTGCCAGCAGCTTAGTCGGGACAGGGAACACTGAAGCTTTCTTT. Translating it yields CASSLVGTGNTEAFF.

The chain carries TRBV6-1 and TRBJ1-3; D is possibly TRBD1 (6 bases). The CDR3 is 17 residues long. Germline CDR1 is MNHNS and CDR2 is SASEGT. V dropped 1 base and J dropped 0 bases, with 13 bases sitting between them. CDR3 bases: TGTGCCAGCAGTGAAGTGGTGGGGGCTATCTCTGGAAACACCATATATTTT. This encodes CASSEVVGAISGNTIYF.